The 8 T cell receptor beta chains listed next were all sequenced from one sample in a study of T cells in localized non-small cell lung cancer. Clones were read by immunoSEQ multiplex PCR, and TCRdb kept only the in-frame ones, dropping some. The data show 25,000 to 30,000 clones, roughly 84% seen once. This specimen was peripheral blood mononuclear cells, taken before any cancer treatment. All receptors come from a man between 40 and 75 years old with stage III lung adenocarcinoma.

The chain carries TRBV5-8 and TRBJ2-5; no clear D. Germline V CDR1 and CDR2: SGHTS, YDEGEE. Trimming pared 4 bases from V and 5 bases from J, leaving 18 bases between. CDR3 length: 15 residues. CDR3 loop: CASSSLLVGLETQYF. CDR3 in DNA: TGTGCCAGCAGCAGCCTATTGGTTGGGCTGGAGACCCAGTACTTC.

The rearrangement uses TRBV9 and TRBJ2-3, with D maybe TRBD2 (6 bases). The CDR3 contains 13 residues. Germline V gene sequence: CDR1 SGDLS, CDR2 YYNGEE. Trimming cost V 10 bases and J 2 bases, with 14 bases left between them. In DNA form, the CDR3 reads TGTGCCGTAGCGGCGGACGACACAGATACGCAGTATTTT. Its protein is CAVAADDTDTQYF.

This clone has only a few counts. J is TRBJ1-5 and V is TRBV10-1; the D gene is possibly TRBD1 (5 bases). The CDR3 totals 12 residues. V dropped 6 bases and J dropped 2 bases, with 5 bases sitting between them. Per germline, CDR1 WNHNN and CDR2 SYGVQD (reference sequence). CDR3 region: CASRQGNQPQHF. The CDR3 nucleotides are TGCGCCAGCAGACAGGGCAATCAGCCCCAGCATTTT.

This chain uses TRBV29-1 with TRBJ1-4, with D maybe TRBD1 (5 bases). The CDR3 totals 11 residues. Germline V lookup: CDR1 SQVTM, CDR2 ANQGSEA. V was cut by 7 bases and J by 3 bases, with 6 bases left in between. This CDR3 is CSGGANEKLFF. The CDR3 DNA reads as TGCAGCGGGGGGGCTAATGAAAAACTGTTTTTT.

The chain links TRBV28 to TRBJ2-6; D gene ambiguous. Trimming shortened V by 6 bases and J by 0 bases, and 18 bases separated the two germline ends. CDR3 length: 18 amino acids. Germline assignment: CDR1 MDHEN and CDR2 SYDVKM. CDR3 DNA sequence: TGTGCCAGCAGCCCCCCTCGCCACCTGGCCTCTGGGGCCAACGTCCTGACTTTC. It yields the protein CASSPPRHLASGANVLTF.

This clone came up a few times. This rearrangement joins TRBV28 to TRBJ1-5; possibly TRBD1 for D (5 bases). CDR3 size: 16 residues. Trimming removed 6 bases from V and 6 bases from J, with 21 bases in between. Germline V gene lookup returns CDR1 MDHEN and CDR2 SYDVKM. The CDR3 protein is CASSSGRQTSGQPQHF. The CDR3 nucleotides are TGTGCCAGCAGCTCAGGGCGGCAGACCTCCGGTCAGCCCCAGCATTTT.

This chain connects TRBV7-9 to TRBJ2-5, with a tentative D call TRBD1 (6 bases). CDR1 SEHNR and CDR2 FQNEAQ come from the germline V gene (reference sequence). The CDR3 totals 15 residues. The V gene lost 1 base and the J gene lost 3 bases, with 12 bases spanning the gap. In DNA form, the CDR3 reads TGTGCCAGCAGCTTAGGAACAGGGATTAAAGAGACCCAGTACTTC. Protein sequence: CASSLGTGIKETQYF.

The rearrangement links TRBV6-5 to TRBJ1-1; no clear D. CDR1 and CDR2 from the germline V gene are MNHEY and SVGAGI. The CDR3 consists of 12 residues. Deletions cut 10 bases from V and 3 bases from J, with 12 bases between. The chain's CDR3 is CATRGSYTEAFF. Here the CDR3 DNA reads TGTGCCACCCGAGGGTCTTACACTGAAGCTTTCTTT.